Listed below are T cell receptor beta chains from one sample, sequenced in a study of blood T cells in healthy people across ages. Via MiXCR, TCRdb re-called the 5' RACE reads, giving one row per CDR3 protein. There are approximately 770,000 distinct CDR3 sequences in the sample; roughly 50% occur only once, and 20% to 25% lies in the top ten. Sequences were obtained from blood. Receptor source: a man younger than 40 in good health. The CDR3 runs from the conserved cysteine through the conserved F or W. Each record gives: J gene, V gene, CDR3 protein.

>TRBJ2-1|TRBV4-2
CASSQGQGQYEQFF
>TRBJ2-2|TRBV11-2
CASSWTGFRELFF
>TRBJ1-1|TRBV7-9
CASSLAWGGTEAFF
>TRBJ2-5|TRBV10-3
CAISESRGVAETQYF
>TRBJ2-5|TRBV7-2
CASVQAGYSGETQYF
>TRBJ2-7|TRBV7-2
CASSFGRHYEQYF
>TRBJ2-7|TRBV11-2
CASSYRDTYEQYF
>TRBJ1-2|TRBV6-5
CASHSPLYGYTF
>TRBJ2-5|TRBV24-1
CATSDSLIYSDQETQYF
>TRBJ2-7|TRBV5-1
CASSLDSADEQYF
>TRBJ2-1|TRBV4-2
CASSQDWDRDYNEQFF
>TRBJ1-2|TRBV4-1
CASSQALTWGLYGYTF
>TRBJ2-1|TRBV4-3
CASSHGQGVNNEQFF
>TRBJ2-5|TRBV2
CASSATPKETQYF
>TRBJ2-3|TRBV13
CASSEGTDTQYF
>TRBJ2-1|TRBV28
CASSPQSDEQFF
>TRBJ2-1|TRBV12-3/TRBV12-4
CASSFFRAGGSEQFF
>TRBJ2-5|TRBV20-1
CSATGQPGLAGGQETQYF
>TRBJ2-5|TRBV6-1
CASSEETGAWGTQYF
>TRBJ2-7|TRBV20-1
CSAPPGTGGFYEQYF
>TRBJ2-3|TRBV7-8
CASSLIAGAGTDTQYF
>TRBJ2-3|TRBV20-1
CSAEGDRGDTDTQYF